The sequence of this TCR beta chain was determined in a study of blood T cells in healthy people across ages. A J-beta primer mix and a sample-barcoded 5' primer were used in a second PCR of roughly 6 to 12 cycles. TCRdb re-called the 5' RACE reads with MiXCR, one entry per CDR3 protein. In the table there are roughly 1,500,000 distinct CDR3 sequences, 30% to 40% of which are singletons. Trimming stripped 0 bases from V and 10 bases from J, with 14 bases between. The CDR3 is 14 amino acids. Germline V gene sequence: CDR1 SGDLS, CDR2 YYNGEE. This TCR was recovered from a woman in her twenties or thirties in good health. The sequencing input was blood. The chain couples TRBV9 to TRBJ2-1, with D tentatively TRBD2 (5 bases). In nucleotides, the CDR3 is TGTGCCAGCAGCGTAGATGGTGGAGGCCCCGAGCAGTTCTTC. This encodes CASSVDGGGPEQFF.